This T cell receptor (beta chain) came from a study of blood T cell repertoires in COVID-19. For the study at large: Nucleic acid was either cDNA or gDNA, and it came from T cells, B-cell-depleted T cells, or PBMCs.

The germline CDR1 and CDR2 sequences are LNHNV and YYDKDF (reference sequence). The CDR3 is made up of 13 amino acids. Between the trimmed V and J ends, which lost 7 bases and 4 bases, there was a span of 13 bases. In the authors' methods: Reference gene primer amplification gave nucleated cell count estimates. Method: immunoSEQ multiplex PCR; TCRdb's copy keeps in-frame clones and lacks some. That table furnishes V, J and clone size, whereas the DNA furnished D and trimming. Of 100,000 to 150,000 clones listed, under 90% are singletons. The source is a man aged 35 to 55 with acute COVID-19. The genes are TRBV15 and TRBJ1-1; possibly TRBD1 for D (5 bases). Input material: PBMCs or T cells enriched from blood (not recorded which). DNA for the CDR3: TGTGCCACCACTCCGGGGGTGAGCACTGAAGCTTTCTTT. It is translated as CATTPGVSTEAFF.